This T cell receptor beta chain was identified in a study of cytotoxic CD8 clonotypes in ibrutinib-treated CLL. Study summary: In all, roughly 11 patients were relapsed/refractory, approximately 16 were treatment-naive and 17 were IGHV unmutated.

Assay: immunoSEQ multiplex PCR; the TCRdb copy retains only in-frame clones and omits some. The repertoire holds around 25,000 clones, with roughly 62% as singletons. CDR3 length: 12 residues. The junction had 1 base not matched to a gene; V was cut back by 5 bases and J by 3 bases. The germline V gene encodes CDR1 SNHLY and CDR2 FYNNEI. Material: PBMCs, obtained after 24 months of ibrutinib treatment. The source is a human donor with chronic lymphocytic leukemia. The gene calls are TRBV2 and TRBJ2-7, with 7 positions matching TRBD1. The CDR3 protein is CASSRTGYEQYF. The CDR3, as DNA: TGTGCCAGCAGTAGGACAGGCTACGAGCAGTACTTC.